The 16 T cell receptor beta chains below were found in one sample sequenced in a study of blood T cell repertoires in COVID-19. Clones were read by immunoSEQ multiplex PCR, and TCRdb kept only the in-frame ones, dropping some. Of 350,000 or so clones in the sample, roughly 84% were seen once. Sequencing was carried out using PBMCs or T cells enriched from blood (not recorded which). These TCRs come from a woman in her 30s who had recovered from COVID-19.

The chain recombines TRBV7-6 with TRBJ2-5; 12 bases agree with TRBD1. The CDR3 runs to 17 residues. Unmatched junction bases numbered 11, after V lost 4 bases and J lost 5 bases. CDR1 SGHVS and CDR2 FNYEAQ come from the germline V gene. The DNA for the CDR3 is TGTGCCAGCAGCTGGCGGGGAGGGACAGGGGGCAAGGAGACCCAGTACTTC. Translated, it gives CASSWRGGTGGKETQYF.

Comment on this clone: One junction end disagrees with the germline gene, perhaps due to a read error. CDR3 amino acids: CASSSHNEQFF. The CDR3 DNA sequence: TGCGCCAGTTCCTCCCACAATGAGCAGTTCTTC. The chain combines TRBV10-1 with TRBJ2-1; D not resolved. This CDR3 is built from 11 residues. The germline V gene encodes CDR1 WNHNN and CDR2 SYGVQD (reference sequence).

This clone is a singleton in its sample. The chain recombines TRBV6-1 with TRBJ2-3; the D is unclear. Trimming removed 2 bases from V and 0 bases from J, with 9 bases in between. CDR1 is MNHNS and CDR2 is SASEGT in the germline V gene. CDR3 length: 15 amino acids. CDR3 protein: CASSEWASSTDTQYF. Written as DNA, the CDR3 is TGTGCCAGCAGTGAATGGGCATCTAGCACAGATACGCAGTATTTT.

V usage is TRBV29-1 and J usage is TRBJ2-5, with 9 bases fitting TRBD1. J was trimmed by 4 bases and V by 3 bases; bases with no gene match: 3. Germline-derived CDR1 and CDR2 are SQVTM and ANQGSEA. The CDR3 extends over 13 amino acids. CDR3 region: CSVEKQGAETQYF. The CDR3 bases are TGCAGCGTTGAGAAACAGGGGGCAGAGACCCAGTACTTC.

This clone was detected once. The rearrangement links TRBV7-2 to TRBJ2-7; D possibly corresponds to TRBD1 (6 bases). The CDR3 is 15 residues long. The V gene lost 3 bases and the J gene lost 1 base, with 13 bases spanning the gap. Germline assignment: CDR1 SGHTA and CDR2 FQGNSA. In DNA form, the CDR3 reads TGTGCCAGCAGCTTCTCAGGGGTTGGATCCTACGAGCAGTACTTC. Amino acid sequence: CASSFSGVGSYEQYF.

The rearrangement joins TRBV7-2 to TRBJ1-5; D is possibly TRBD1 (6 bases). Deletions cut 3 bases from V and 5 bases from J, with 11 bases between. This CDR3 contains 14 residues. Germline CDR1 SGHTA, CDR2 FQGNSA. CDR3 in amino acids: CASSFQQGDQPQHF. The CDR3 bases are TGTGCCAGCAGCTTTCAACAGGGCGATCAGCCCCAGCATTTT.

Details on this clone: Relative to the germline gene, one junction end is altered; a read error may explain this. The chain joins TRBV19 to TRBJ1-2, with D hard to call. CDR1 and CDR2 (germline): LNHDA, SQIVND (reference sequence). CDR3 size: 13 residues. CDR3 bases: TGTGCCAGTAGTAAGAACAGCTATTCCGATAACGGCTTC. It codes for CASSKNSYSDNGF.

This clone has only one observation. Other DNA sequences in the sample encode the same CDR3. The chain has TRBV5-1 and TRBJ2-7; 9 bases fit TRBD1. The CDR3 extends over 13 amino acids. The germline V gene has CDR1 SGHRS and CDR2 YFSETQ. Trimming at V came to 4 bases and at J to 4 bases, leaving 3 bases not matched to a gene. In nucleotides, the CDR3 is TGCGCCAGCAGCCTGGACAGGGGTTACGAGCAGTACTTC. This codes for CASSLDRGYEQYF.

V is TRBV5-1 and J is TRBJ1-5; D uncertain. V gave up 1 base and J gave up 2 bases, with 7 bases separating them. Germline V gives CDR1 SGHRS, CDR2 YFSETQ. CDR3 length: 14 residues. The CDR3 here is CASSLPRGNQPQHF. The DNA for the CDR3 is TGCGCCAGCAGCTTGCCCCGGGGCAATCAGCCCCAGCATTTT.

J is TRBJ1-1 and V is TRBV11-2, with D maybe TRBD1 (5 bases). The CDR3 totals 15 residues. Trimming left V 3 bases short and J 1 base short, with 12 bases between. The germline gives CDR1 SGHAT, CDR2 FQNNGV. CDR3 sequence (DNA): TGTGCCAGCAGCTTCCAAGGGGCGGCGAACACTGAAGCTTTCTTT. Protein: CASSFQGAANTEAFF.

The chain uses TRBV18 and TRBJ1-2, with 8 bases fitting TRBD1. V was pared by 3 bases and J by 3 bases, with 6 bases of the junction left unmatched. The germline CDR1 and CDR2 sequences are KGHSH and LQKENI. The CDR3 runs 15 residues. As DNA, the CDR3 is TGTGCCAGCTCACCCCTGGACAGGGTGGACTATGGCTACACCTTC. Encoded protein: CASSPLDRVDYGYTF.

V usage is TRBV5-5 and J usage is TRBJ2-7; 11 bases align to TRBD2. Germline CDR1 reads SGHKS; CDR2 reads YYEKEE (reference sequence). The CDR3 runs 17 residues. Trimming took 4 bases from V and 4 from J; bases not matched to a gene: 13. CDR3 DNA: TGTGCCAGCAGCCCCGATAATCTAGCGGGGGGTAGGTACGAGCAGTACTTC. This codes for CASSPDNLAGGRYEQYF.

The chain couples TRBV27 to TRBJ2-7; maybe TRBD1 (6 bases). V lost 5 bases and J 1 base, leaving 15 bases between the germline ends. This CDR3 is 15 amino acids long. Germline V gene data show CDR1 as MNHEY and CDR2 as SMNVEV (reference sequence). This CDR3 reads CASSPRPTGSYEQYF. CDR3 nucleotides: TGTGCCAGCAGTCCCCGCCCCACAGGGTCCTACGAGCAGTACTTC.

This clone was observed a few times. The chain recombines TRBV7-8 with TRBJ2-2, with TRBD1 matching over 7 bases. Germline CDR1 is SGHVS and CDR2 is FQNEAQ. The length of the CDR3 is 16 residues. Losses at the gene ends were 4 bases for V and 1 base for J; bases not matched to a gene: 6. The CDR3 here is CASSWRQGQNTGELFF. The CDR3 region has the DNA TGTGCCAGCAGCTGGAGACAGGGCCAGAACACCGGGGAGCTGTTTTTT.

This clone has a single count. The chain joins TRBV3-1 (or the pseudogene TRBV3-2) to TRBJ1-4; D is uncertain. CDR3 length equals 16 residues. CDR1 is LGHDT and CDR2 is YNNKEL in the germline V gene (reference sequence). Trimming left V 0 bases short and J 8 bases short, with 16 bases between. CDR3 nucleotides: TGTGCCAGCAGCCAAGATGGGAGGAAACCCACCGAAAAACTGTTTTTT. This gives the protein CASSQDGRKPTEKLFF.

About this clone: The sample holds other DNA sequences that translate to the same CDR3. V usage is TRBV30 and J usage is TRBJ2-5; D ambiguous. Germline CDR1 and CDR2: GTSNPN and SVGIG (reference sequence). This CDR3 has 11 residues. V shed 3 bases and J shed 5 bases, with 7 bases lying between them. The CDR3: CAWSSPETQYF. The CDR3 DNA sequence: TGTGCCTGGAGCAGTCCTGAGACCCAGTACTTC. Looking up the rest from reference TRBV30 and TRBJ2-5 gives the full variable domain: SQTIHQWPATLVQPVGSPLSLECTVEGTSNPNLYWYRQAAGRGLQLLFYSVGIGQISSEVPQNLSASRPQDRQFILSSKKLLLSDSGFYLCAWSSPETQYFGPGTRLLVL.